The rows below give T cell receptor beta chains drawn from one sample of a study of beta chain features in type 1 diabetes. Measured with immunoSEQ multiplex PCR; TCRdb has only the in-frame clones, and not every one. The sample shows about 900,000 clones, 15% to 20% of them seen only once. Material: naive CD4+ T cells from blood. These TCRs come from a woman aged 18-29 years in good health. CDR3s include the opening cysteine and the closing phenylalanine or tryptophan. Fields, in order: J gene, clone size, V gene, D gene, CDR3 DNA, CDR3 protein. The D gene is left open where the match is weak. The size of a clone is reported for some rows only, either as once, few or many, or as a class for expanded clones.

J: TRBJ2-3
size: -
V: TRBV4-3
D: -
DNA: TGCGCCAGCAGCTTGCAGACAGCTCCTAGCACAGATACGCAGTATTTT
CDR3: CASSLQTAPSTDTQYF

J: TRBJ1-1
size: -
V: TRBV10-2
D: -
DNA: TGCGCCAGCAGGGACAAGGGACACCTGGGGACTGAAGCTTTCTTT
CDR3: CASRDKGHLGTEAFF

J: TRBJ2-4
size: few
V: TRBV9
D: -
DNA: TGTGCCAGCAGCGTAGGGCCCGGACCTCTCTTGGGATTAGCCAAAAACATTCAGTACTTC
CDR3: CASSVGPGPLLGLAKNIQYF

J: TRBJ2-1
size: -
V: TRBV28
D: TRBD2
DNA: TGTGCCAGCAGTCATCTACTAGCGGGAGTCGCTGAGCAGTTCTTC
CDR3: CASSHLLAGVAEQFF

J: TRBJ1-2
size: -
V: TRBV14
D: TRBD1
DNA: TGTGCCAGCAGCCGCGTAGGACAGGGGGAGATGCATGGCTACACCTTC
CDR3: CASSRVGQGEMHGYTF

J: TRBJ2-7
size: -
V: TRBV27
D: -
DNA: TGTGCCAGCAGTTTGGGGGACGGTCCCTACGAGCAGTACTTC
CDR3: CASSLGDGPYEQYF

J: TRBJ2-3
size: few
V: TRBV2
D: -
DNA: TGTGCCAGCAGTGAATTCAGCACAGATACGCAGTATTTT
CDR3: CASSEFSTDTQYF

J: TRBJ2-3
size: -
V: TRBV6-5
D: TRBD2
DNA: TGTGCCAGCAGATTAGCGGGATACGTCACAGATACGCAGTATTTT
CDR3: CASRLAGYVTDTQYF

J: TRBJ2-5
size: few
V: TRBV29-1
D: -
DNA: TGCAGCGTTCTCCGAGCAGGAGAGACCCAGTACTTC
CDR3: CSVLRAGETQYF

J: TRBJ2-1
size: few
V: TRBV4-1
D: TRBD2
DNA: TGCGCCAGCAGCCAAGTCGGAGCGGGAGTACGTAATGAGCAGTTCTTC
CDR3: CASSQVGAGVRNEQFF

J: TRBJ1-2
size: -
V: TRBV7-2
D: -
DNA: TGTGCCAGCAGCCTAGCCTCGGGGGAGGGAAATGGCTACACCTTC
CDR3: CASSLASGEGNGYTF

J: TRBJ2-5
size: -
V: TRBV18
D: -
DNA: TGTGCCAGCTCACCAGAGCAGGAGGAGACCCAGTACTTC
CDR3: CASSPEQEETQYF

J: TRBJ1-3
size: -
V: TRBV10-3
D: -
DNA: TGTGCCATCAGTACAGGGCGTGGAAACACCATATATTTT
CDR3: CAISTGRGNTIYF

J: TRBJ2-3
size: few
V: TRBV2
D: -
DNA: TGTGCCAGCAGTGAATGGCAGGGGAGCACAGATACGCAGTATTTT
CDR3: CASSEWQGSTDTQYF

J: TRBJ2-7
size: -
V: TRBV7-9
D: -
DNA: TGTGCCAGCAGCTTCGGGTCCTTATACGAGCAGTACTTC
CDR3: CASSFGSLYEQYF

J: TRBJ2-2
size: -
V: TRBV10-3
D: -
DNA: TGTGCCATAAAAACAGGGCCGGATTGGGGAACCGGGGAGCTGTTTTTT
CDR3: CAIKTGPDWGTGELFF

J: TRBJ1-5
size: few
V: TRBV6-4
D: -
DNA: TGTGCCAGCAGTGATGAGAGCAATCAGCCCCAGCATTTT
CDR3: CASSDESNQPQHF